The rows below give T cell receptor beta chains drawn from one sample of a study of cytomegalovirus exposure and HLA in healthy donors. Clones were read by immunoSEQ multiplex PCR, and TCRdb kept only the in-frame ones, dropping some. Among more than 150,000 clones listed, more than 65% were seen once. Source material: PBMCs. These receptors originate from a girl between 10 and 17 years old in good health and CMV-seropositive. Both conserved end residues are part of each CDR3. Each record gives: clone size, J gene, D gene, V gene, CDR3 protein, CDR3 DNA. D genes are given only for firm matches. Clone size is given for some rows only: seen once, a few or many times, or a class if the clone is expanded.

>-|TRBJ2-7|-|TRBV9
CASSVLPTYEQYF
TGTGCCAGCAGCGTACTACCGACCTACGAGCAGTACTTC
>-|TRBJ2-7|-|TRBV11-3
CASSLEGRDYEQYF
TGTGCCAGCAGCTTAGAGGGCAGGGACTACGAGCAGTACTTC
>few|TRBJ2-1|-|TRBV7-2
CASSPRRAYNEQFF
TGTGCCAGCAGCCCCCGCAGGGCCTACAATGAGCAGTTCTTC
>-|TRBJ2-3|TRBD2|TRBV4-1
CASSLGGVGDTQYF
TGCGCCAGCAGCCTCGGGGGGGTAGGAGATACGCAGTATTTT
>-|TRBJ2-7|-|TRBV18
CASSPGGGGGKSYEQYF
TGTGCCAGCTCACCAGGGGGAGGTGGAGGGAAGTCCTACGAGCAGTACTTC
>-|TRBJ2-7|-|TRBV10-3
CAISAGDTYEQYF
TGTGCCATCAGTGCCGGGGACACCTACGAGCAGTACTTC
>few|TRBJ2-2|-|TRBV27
CASSLWPGRTGELFF
TGTGCCAGCAGTTTATGGCCAGGGCGCACCGGGGAGCTGTTTTTT
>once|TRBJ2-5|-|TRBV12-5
CASGLGETQYF
TGTGCTAGTGGTCTCGGGGAGACCCAGTACTTC
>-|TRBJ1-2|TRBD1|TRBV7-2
CASSSLTGDYGYTF
TGTGCCAGCAGCTCACTTACAGGGGACTATGGCTACACCTTC
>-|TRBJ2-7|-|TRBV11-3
CASSPGLGQYF
TGTGCCAGCAGTCCCGGTCTCGGGCAGTACTTC
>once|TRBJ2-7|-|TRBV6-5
CASSYSEDSYEQYF
TGTGCCAGCAGTTACTCGGAGGACTCCTACGAGCAGTACTTC
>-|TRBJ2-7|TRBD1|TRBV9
CASSATGGRNEQYF
TGTGCCAGCAGCGCGACAGGGGGCAGGAACGAGCAGTACTTC
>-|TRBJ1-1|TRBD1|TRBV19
CASSDWDRANAFF
TGTGCCAGTAGTGATTGGGACAGGGCGAACGCTTTCTTT
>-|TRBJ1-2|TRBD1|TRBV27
CASRPGTGEGSNYGYTF
TGTGCCAGCAGACCCGGGACAGGGGAGGGGTCTAACTATGGCTACACCTTC
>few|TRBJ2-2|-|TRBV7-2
CASSPDLQRTGELFF
TGTGCCAGCAGCCCCGACCTCCAGAGGACCGGGGAGCTGTTTTTT
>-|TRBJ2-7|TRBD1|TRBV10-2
CASTPDRGLGEQYF
TGCGCCAGCACCCCGGACAGGGGGCTAGGGGAGCAGTACTTC
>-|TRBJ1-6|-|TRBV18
CASSPRDNYNSPLHF
TGTGCCAGCTCACCCCGGGACAACTATAATTCACCCCTCCACTTT
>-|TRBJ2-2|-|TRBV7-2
CASSLAAGATGELFF
TGTGCCAGCAGCTTAGCGGCAGGGGCCACCGGGGAGCTGTTTTTT
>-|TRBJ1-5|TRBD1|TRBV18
CASSPRTGKNQPQHF
TGTGCCAGCTCACCCCGGACAGGGAAGAATCAGCCCCAGCATTTT
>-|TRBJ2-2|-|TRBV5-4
CASSLDRGGTGELFF
TGTGCCAGCAGCTTGGACCGCGGAGGCACCGGGGAGCTGTTTTTT
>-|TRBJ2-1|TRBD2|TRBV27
CASSLTGGLLEQFF
TGTGCCAGCAGTTTAACGGGGGGGCTACTTGAGCAGTTCTTC
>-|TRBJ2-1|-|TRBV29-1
CSVREVCNEQFF
TGCAGCGTTAGGGAGGTCTGCAATGAGCAGTTCTTC
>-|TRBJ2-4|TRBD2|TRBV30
CAWGGGAKNIQYF
TGTGCCTGGGGCGGGGGTGCCAAAAACATTCAGTACTTC
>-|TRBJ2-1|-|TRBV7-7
CASSLAPGGGAGSEQFF
TGTGCCAGCAGCTTAGCGCCCGGAGGGGGGGCGGGAAGTGAGCAGTTCTTC
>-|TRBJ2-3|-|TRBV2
CASSESGGFGSQYF
TGTGCCAGCAGTGAAAGTGGCGGTTTTGGGTCGCAGTATTTT
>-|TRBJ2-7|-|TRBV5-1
CASRDTDVGEQYF
TGCGCCAGCAGGGACACGGATGTTGGCGAGCAGTACTTC
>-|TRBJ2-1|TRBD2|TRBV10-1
CASSESGLAGNEQFF
TGCGCCAGCAGTGAGTCGGGACTAGCGGGGAATGAGCAGTTCTTC
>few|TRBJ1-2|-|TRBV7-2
CASSLSGPAGYTF
TGTGCCAGCAGCTTATCAGGCCCTGCTGGCTACACCTTC
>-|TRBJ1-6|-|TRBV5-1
CASSLVQGSSYNSPLHF
TGCGCCAGCAGCTTGGTTCAGGGGAGCTCCTATAATTCACCCCTCCACTTT
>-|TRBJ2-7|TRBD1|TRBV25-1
CASSDPGTGPYEQYF
TGTGCCAGCAGTGACCCCGGGACAGGTCCCTACGAGCAGTACTTC
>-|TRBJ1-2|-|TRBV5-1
CASSSGDGYTF
TGCGCCAGCAGCTCAGGGGATGGCTACACCTTC
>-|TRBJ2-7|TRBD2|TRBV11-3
CASSLGQRGAVYEQYF
TGTGCCAGCAGCTTAGGTCAGCGGGGGGCCGTCTACGAGCAGTACTTC
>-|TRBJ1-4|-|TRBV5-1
CASSYNPTERNEKLFF
TGCGCCAGCAGCTACAATCCGACAGAAAGGAATGAAAAACTGTTTTTT
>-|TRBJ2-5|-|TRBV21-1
CASSKRSSGGIQETQYF
TGTGCCAGCAGCAAAAGGTCGAGCGGGGGTATCCAAGAGACCCAGTACTTC
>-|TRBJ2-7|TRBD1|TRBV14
CASRQDPEADRGPHWGNF
TGTGCCAGCAGACAAGATCCGGAGGCGGACAGGGGGCCGCACTGGGGAAACTTC
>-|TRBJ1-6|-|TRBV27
CASSFEKSPLHF
TGTGCCAGCAGTTTTGAGAAGTCACCCCTCCACTTT
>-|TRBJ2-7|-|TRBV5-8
CASTAGAAYEQYF
TGTGCCAGCACCGCGGGGGCGGCCTACGAGCAGTACTTC
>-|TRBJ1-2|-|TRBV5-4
CASSLGQFGYTF
TGTGCCAGCAGCTTGGGACAGTTCGGCTACACCTTC
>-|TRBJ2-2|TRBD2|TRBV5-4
CASSPGLAVYTGELFF
TGTGCCAGCAGCCCGGGACTAGCGGTGTACACCGGGGAGCTGTTTTTT
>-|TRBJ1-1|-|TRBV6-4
CASSDNLNTEAFF
TGTGCCAGCAGTGACAACTTGAACACTGAAGCTTTCTTT
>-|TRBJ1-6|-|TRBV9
CASSPGHRSSVSYNSPLHF
TGTGCCAGCAGTCCTGGGCACAGAAGTAGCGTGTCCTATAATTCACCCCTCCACTTT
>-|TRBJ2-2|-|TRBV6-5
CASSSGLLTNTGELFF
TGTGCCAGCAGTTCCGGACTCCTGACCAACACCGGGGAGCTGTTTTTT
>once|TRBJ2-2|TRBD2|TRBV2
CASSSGTRGAGELFF
TGTGCCAGCAGTTCCGGGACTAGGGGAGCCGGGGAGCTGTTTTTT
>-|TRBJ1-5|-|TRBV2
CASSSRAGYSNQPQHF
TGTGCCAGCAGTTCCCGCGCGGGTTATAGCAATCAGCCCCAGCATTTT
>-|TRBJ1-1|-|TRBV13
CASSTEEVGVWDTEAFF
TGTGCCAGCAGCACCGAAGAGGTAGGGGTATGGGACACTGAAGCTTTCTTT
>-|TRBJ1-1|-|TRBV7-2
CASSLDRGAAFF
TGTGCCAGCAGCTTAGATCGGGGGGCGGCTTTCTTT
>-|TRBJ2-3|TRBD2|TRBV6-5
CASSYSSSGGDTQYF
TGTGCCAGCAGTTACTCCTCTAGCGGGGGGGATACGCAGTATTTT
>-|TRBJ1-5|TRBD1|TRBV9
CASSAPTTGGLNQPQHF
TGTGCCAGCAGCGCGCCTACGACAGGGGGCCTTAATCAGCCCCAGCATTTT
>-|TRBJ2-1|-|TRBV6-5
CASRLGEAPYNEQFF
TGTGCCAGCAGGCTGGGAGAGGCCCCCTACAATGAGCAGTTCTTC
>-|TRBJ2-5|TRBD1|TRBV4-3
CASSQDRGRETQYF
TGCGCCAGCAGCCAGGACAGGGGGAGGGAGACCCAGTACTTC